This paragraph reports one TCR beta chain. V was pared by 4 bases and J by 2 bases, with 3 bases of the junction left unmatched. The CDR3 consists of 15 residues. Germline CDR1 reads SGHRS; CDR2 reads YFSETQ. Per the study methods: Researchers report that nucleated cell counts were estimated from reference gene primer amplification. Libraries were prepared by immunoSEQ multiplex PCR; TCRdb keeps only in-frame clonotypes and omits some of them. V, J and clone size derive from that table, while D and trimming were established from the DNA sequence. The table records 85,000 to 100,000 clones, about nine tenths of them present only once. The sample belongs to a study of blood T cell repertoires in COVID-19. At the level of the study: Sites in the United States, Italy and Spain provided acute and convalescent COVID-19 samples.

The V call is TRBV5-1, the J call TRBJ2-7; TRBD2 matches at 13 bases. This TCR derives from a man between 60 and 70 years old with acute or convalescent COVID-19. The sequenced sample consisted of peripheral blood. The CDR3 DNA reads as TGCGCCAGCAGCAGCGGGACTAGCGGGGCCTACGAGCAGTACTTC. This gives the protein CASSSGTSGAYEQYF.